This T cell receptor beta chain was obtained from a study of blood T cell repertoires in COVID-19. The CDR3 is 13 amino acids. Trimming cost V 3 bases and J 5 bases, with 8 bases left between them. Produced via immunoSEQ multiplex PCR; TCRdb's table is partial and in-frame only. The table has about 230,000 clones, 84% seen once. Adults between about 18 and 89 years of age took part from 24 US areas. The source is a man in his fifties or sixties who had recovered from COVID-19. The sequencing input was PBMCs or T cells enriched from blood (not recorded which). This chain connects TRBV12-3 or TRBV12-4 to TRBJ1-5; TRBD1 is a possible D gene (5 bases). CDR3 nucleotides: TGTGCCAGCAGTTTTGCAGGGTATCAGCCCCAGCATTTT. Translated, it gives CASSFAGYQPQHF.